The 22 T cell receptor beta chains reported below all come from one sample, sequenced in a study of CD8+CD57+ T cells in acquired aplastic anemia. Template material for TCR beta VDJ and CDR3 profiling consisted of genomic DNA. MiXCR, run by TCRdb on the reads, gives a single entry per CDR3 protein. This repertoire shows just over 400,000 distinct CDR3 sequences, about 70% found once; its top ten account for 3.5% to 4.5%. Input material: sorted CD4+, CD8+, or CD8+CD57+ T cells (not recorded which) from PBMCs. The receptors stem from a human donor in good health, serving as a control.

V and J are TRBV24-1 and TRBJ2-5; weak D call: TRBD1 (6 bases). Germline lookup yields CDR1 KGHDR and CDR2 SFDVKD. This CDR3 has 16 amino acids. V was pared by 2 bases and J by 2 bases, with 14 bases between. As DNA, the CDR3 is TGTGCCACCAGTGATTCGTCGCAGGGGAAACAAGAGACCCAGTACTTC. Its translation is CATSDSSQGKQETQYF.

Comment on this clonotype: This may be a read error: a much more frequent sequence differs by one nucleotide. The chain uses TRBV4-3 and TRBJ1-3; the match to TRBD1 covers 10 bases. This CDR3 is 16 amino acids long. Germline V gene lookup returns CDR1 LGHNA and CDR2 YSLEER. Here the CDR3 reads CASSQYRQGAGNAIYF. DNA of the CDR3: TGCGCCAGCAGCCAATACAGACAGGGGGCTGGAAACGCCATATATTTT.

Turning to this clonotype: One end of the junction does not line up with germline, which may come from a read error. The V gene is TRBV19, the J gene TRBJ2-3; 8 nucleotides line up with TRBD2. The CDR3 extends over 18 amino acids. CDR1 and CDR2 (germline): LNHDA, SQIVND (reference sequence). The CDR3, as DNA: TGTGCCACTAGTGATGCGGGAGGTCGCGCGGGGGGTATAGATACGCAGTATTTT. Translation gives CATSDAGGRAGGIDTQYF.

The chain joins TRBV7-2 to TRBJ2-1, with 8 bases matching TRBD1. This CDR3 is built from 14 residues. CDR1 SGHTA and CDR2 FQGNSA come from the germline V gene. After removal of 1 base from V and 5 bases from J, the junction contained 1 base not matched to a gene. In nucleotides, the CDR3 is TGTGCCAGCAGCTTAGGGACAGGGCACAATGAGCAGTTCTTC. It translates to CASSLGTGHNEQFF.

The rearrangement uses TRBV29-1 and TRBJ1-1, with no clear D. V was cut by 4 bases and J by 1 base, with 16 bases left in between. The V gene's germline CDR1 is SQVTM and CDR2 ANQGSEA. CDR3 length: 15 amino acids. The DNA for the CDR3 is TGCAGCGTTGGCGGCAGCTGGGGTTCGAACACTGAAGCTTTCTTT. Residues: CSVGGSWGSNTEAFF.

This clonotype has at least ten counts. The V call is TRBV10-3, the J call TRBJ2-2; TRBD1 matches 7 bases. V lost 7 bases, J lost 2 bases, and 4 bases stayed unmatched. The CDR3 has 14 residues. Germline CDR1 ENHRY, CDR2 SYGVKD. The CDR3 sequence is CAINRGVNTGELFF. CDR3 coding DNA: TGTGCCATCAACAGGGGAGTTAACACCGGGGAGCTGTTTTTT.

The rearrangement uses TRBV20-1 and TRBJ2-5, with TRBD1 identical over 7 bases. CDR1 is DFQATT and CDR2 is SNEGSKA in the germline V gene (reference sequence). The trim removed 3 bases at V and 9 bases at J, leaving 7 bases unmatched. The CDR3 runs to 12 residues. The CDR3 DNA reads as TGCAGTGCTAGGGGGACAGCCATGCCCCAGTACTTC. Amino acid sequence: CSARGTAMPQYF.

This clonotype came up once. The chain employs TRBV4-3 and TRBJ2-7; TRBD2 is a possible D gene (5 bases). In germline, CDR1 is LGHNA, CDR2 YSLEER. The CDR3 is 14 residues long. With 6 bases removed from V and 0 bases from J, the gap between germline ends came to 12 bases. In nucleotides, the CDR3 is TGCGCCAGCAGTGCCGGGGTCGACTCCTACGAGCAGTACTTC. Its protein is CASSAGVDSYEQYF.

This clonotype was recorded many times. The rearrangement links TRBV3-1 to TRBJ1-4; TRBD1 aligns across 7 bases. CDR3 length equals 13 residues. After removal of 8 bases from V and 7 bases from J, the junction contained 7 bases not matched to a gene. The germline CDR1 and CDR2 sequences are LGHDT and YNNKEL (reference sequence). CDR3 DNA sequence: TGTGCCAGCGGAGAGGGGGCTAGTGAAAAACTGTTTTTT. Protein: CASGEGASEKLFF.

Details on this clonotype: One junction end does not reproduce the germline sequence, and a read error may be involved. The chain carries TRBV15 and TRBJ1-4; D gene unclear. Looked up from germline, CDR1 is LNHNV and CDR2 is YYDKDF (reference sequence). CDR3 length: 12 amino acids. The CDR3 reads CATSRDGETLFF. In nucleotides, the CDR3 is TGTGCCACCAGCAGGGACGGGGAAACACTGTTTTTT. The full variable domain, its missing parts supplied by reference TRBV15 and TRBJ1-4, is DAMVIQNPRYQVTQFGKPVTLSCSQTLNHNVMYWYQQKSSQAPKLLFHYYDKDFNNEADTPDNFQSRRPNTSFCFLDIRSPGLGDTAMYLCATSRDGETLFFGSGTQLSVL.

CDR3 sequence (DNA): TGCAGTGCTAACCGGGACAGGGGCCTGGGGGGGCAACGGTTCTTC. Residues: CSANRDRGLGGQRFF. This chain joins TRBV20-1 and TRBJ2-1; 10 bases are shared with TRBD1. Germline V gene lookup returns CDR1 DFQATT and CDR2 SNEGSKA (reference sequence). The CDR3 runs 15 residues. V lost 4 bases and J lost 15; bases outside the gene matches: 18.

This clonotype was picked up a small number of times. The chain joins TRBV7-9 to TRBJ2-7; unclear D gene. V was clipped by 4 bases and J by 6 bases, with 10 bases between them. There are 12 residues in the CDR3. The germline V gene encodes CDR1 SEHNR and CDR2 FQNEAQ (reference sequence). In DNA, the CDR3 is TGTGCCAGCAGCTCCGCGTATGTCGAGCAGTACTTC. It codes for CASSSAYVEQYF.

The rearrangement links TRBV5-1 to TRBJ1-2; D not resolved. Trimming stripped 4 bases from V and 6 bases from J, with 16 bases between. The CDR3 extends over 14 amino acids. Germline V gene data show CDR1 as SGHRS and CDR2 as YFSETQ. CDR3 sequence (DNA): TGCGCCAGCAGCCTGGAGTCCTTAAACAATGGCTACACCTTC. Residues: CASSLESLNNGYTF.

The chain recombines TRBV11-2 with TRBJ2-1, with D uncertain. Per the germline V gene, CDR1 is SGHAT and CDR2 is FQNNGV. CDR3 size: 14 residues. Trimming removed 5 bases from V and 5 bases from J, with 13 bases in between. CDR3 sequence (DNA): TGTGCCAGCAGCCCACACAAGAGTAACAATGAGCAGTTCTTC. Encoded protein: CASSPHKSNNEQFF.

The chain is built from TRBV9 and TRBJ2-2; D is possibly TRBD2 (7 bases). Deletions cut 0 bases from V and 7 bases from J, with 16 bases between. CDR1 and CDR2 from the germline V gene are SGDLS and YYNGEE. The CDR3 spans 16 residues. This CDR3 is CASSVVGRGANGELFF. The CDR3 coding sequence is TGTGCCAGCAGCGTAGTGGGACGGGGGGCGAACGGGGAGCTGTTTTTT.

Concerning this clonotype: One end of the junction is discordant with germline, which a read error may explain. This sequence joins TRBV2 and TRBJ1-1; TRBD1 is a possible D gene (6 bases). The germline V gene encodes CDR1 SNHLY and CDR2 FYNNEI. The CDR3 has 13 residues. CDR3: CASSAAGAMQVFF. The CDR3 nucleotides read TGTGCCAGCAGCGCAGCGGGGGCGATGCAGGTTTTTTTT.

This clonotype was detected only a few times. The CDR3 spells CASGVAKQFF. CDR3 DNA sequence: TGTGCCAGTGGGGTGGCGAAGCAGTTCTTC. This rearrangement joins TRBV19 to TRBJ2-1; D is unclear. Germline V CDR1 and CDR2: LNHDA, SQIVND (reference sequence). Trimming left V 8 bases short and J 11 bases short, with 10 bases between. CDR3 length equals 10 residues.

The chain carries TRBV12-3 or TRBV12-4 and TRBJ2-3, with D hard to call. V lost 5 bases to trimming and J lost 0 bases, with 12 bases between them. The CDR3 covers 15 residues. CDR3 residues: CASSAGVGSTDTQYF. The CDR3, as DNA: TGTGCCAGCAGTGCAGGAGTGGGAAGCACAGATACGCAGTATTTT.

With regard to this clonotype: At one end, the junction sequence differs from germline, possibly due to a read error. The chain recombines TRBV7-6 with TRBJ2-7; unclear D gene. The CDR3 loop spans 12 amino acids. Germline CDR1 reads SGHVS; CDR2 reads FNYEAQ. The DNA of the CDR3 is TGTGCCAGCAGCTTAGTGGCCGGCCAGTCAGACTTC. It encodes CASSLVAGQSDF.

The V gene is TRBV2, the J gene TRBJ2-2; weak D call: TRBD1 (5 bases). The germline V gene encodes CDR1 SNHLY and CDR2 FYNNEI. The CDR3 has 15 amino acids. V lost 6 bases and J 13 bases, leaving 24 bases between the germline ends. In DNA, the CDR3 is TGTGCCAGCAGCCTCAGAATAGGGGCCGGCGAGACGCTGTTTTTT. It translates to CASSLRIGAGETLFF.

The chain combines TRBV7-3 with TRBJ1-3, with no clear D. This CDR3 has 9 residues. The germline CDR1 and CDR2 sequences are SGHTA and FQGTGA. V was pared by 2 bases and J by 11 bases, with 1 base between. For the CDR3, the DNA is TGTGCCAGCAGCTTACCCATATATTTT. This codes for CASSLPIYF.

Many counts were recorded for this clonotype. The rearrangement joins TRBV10-3 to TRBJ1-1; D possibly corresponds to TRBD1 (5 bases). Trimming took 2 bases from V and 5 from J, leaving 12 bases between them. The CDR3 contains 14 residues. Looked up from germline, CDR1 is ENHRY and CDR2 is SYGVKD. CDR3 protein: CAISEGARGTEAFF. In DNA, the CDR3 is TGTGCCATCAGTGAGGGGGCGCGGGGGACTGAAGCTTTCTTT.